The 14 T cell receptor beta chains listed next were all sequenced from one sample in a study of blood T cell repertoires in COVID-19. The method was immunoSEQ multiplex PCR; TCRdb's version includes in-frame clones alone and lacks a portion of them. The sample yields about 50,000 clones, about 90% seen once. Sequencing input: peripheral blood. These receptors were taken from a human donor in a cohort sampled during active COVID-19.

V and J are TRBV7-2 and TRBJ1-1; D not certain. The CDR3 totals 15 residues. CDR1 is SGHTA, CDR2 FQGNSA, per germline. Trimming left V 0 bases short and J 1 base short, with 9 bases between. The CDR3 protein is CASSLARGWNTEAFF. The CDR3 DNA follows: TGTGCCAGCAGCTTAGCGCGAGGTTGGAACACTGAAGCTTTCTTT.

This clone rates as medium-sized. The rearrangement links TRBV9 to TRBJ1-5, with D tentatively TRBD1 (5 bases). V was trimmed by 2 bases and J by 6 bases, leaving 15 bases between them. This CDR3 comprises 15 residues. The germline gives CDR1 SGDLS, CDR2 YYNGEE. This chain's CDR3 is CASSVSGGAGQPQHF. Written as DNA, the CDR3 is TGTGCCAGCAGCGTCTCAGGCGGGGCTGGTCAGCCCCAGCATTTT.

This clone was recorded once. The chain is built from TRBV11-2 and TRBJ2-2; D ambiguous. CDR1 is SGHAT, CDR2 FQNNGV, per germline. This CDR3 comprises 13 residues. V was trimmed by 0 bases and J by 8 bases, leaving 7 bases between them. The CDR3 is CASSLDLLGELFF. In DNA, the CDR3 is TGTGCCAGCAGCTTAGATCTGTTGGGGGAGCTGTTTTTT.

The table lists this clone with a count of one. The chain couples TRBV3-1 (or the pseudogene TRBV3-2) to TRBJ2-5; 11 bases match TRBD1. There are 15 residues in the CDR3. From germline, CDR1 is LGHDT and CDR2 YNNKEL (reference sequence). With 4 bases clipped from V and 4 bases from J, the junction kept 5 bases outside the gene matches. CDR3 nucleotides: TGTGCCAGCAGCCGGCGGACAGGGGGCACAGAGACCCAGTACTTC. It translates to CASSRRTGGTETQYF.

V is TRBV7-9 and J is TRBJ2-5; 7 bases fit TRBD1. Germline CDR1 and CDR2: SEHNR and FQNEAQ (reference sequence). The CDR3 consists of 16 residues. Unmatched junction bases numbered 6, after V lost 0 bases and J lost 2 bases. CDR3 bases: TGTGCCAGCAGCTTAGCGCTTTTGGGACAGCAAGAGACCCAGTACTTC. Residues: CASSLALLGQQETQYF.

The gene calls are TRBV9 and TRBJ2-5; 7 bases are shared with TRBD2. The CDR3 is made up of 16 amino acids. Germline-derived CDR1 and CDR2 are SGDLS and YYNGEE. V dropped 0 bases and J dropped 2; count of bases not matched to a gene: 7. The CDR3 sequence: CASSVGFGGTQETQYF. Here the CDR3 DNA reads TGTGCCAGCAGCGTAGGGTTCGGGGGGACGCAAGAGACCCAGTACTTC.

The J gene is TRBJ1-1, the V gene TRBV3-1 (or the pseudogene TRBV3-2); tentatively, D is TRBD1 (5 bases). The CDR3 runs to 11 residues. V was cut by 5 bases and J by 11 bases, with 12 bases left in between. Germline V gives CDR1 LGHDT, CDR2 YNNKEL (reference sequence). CDR3 nucleotide sequence: TGTGCCAGCAGCGGGGCCACCCGGGCTTTCTTT. It encodes CASSGATRAFF.

V is TRBV3-1 (or the pseudogene TRBV3-2) and J is TRBJ1-2, with 12 bases lining up with TRBD1. Germline CDR1 is LGHDT and CDR2 is YNNKEL (reference sequence). The CDR3 loop spans 15 amino acids. With 5 bases clipped from V and 7 bases from J, the junction kept 8 bases outside the gene matches. CDR3 sequence: CASSSSGQGAPGYTF. The CDR3 nucleotides are TGTGCCAGCAGCTCCTCGGGACAGGGGGCGCCTGGCTACACCTTC.

The chain has TRBV30 and TRBJ1-3, with D hard to call. The CDR3 contains 14 residues. V was clipped by 1 base and J by 4 bases, with 11 bases between them. Germline CDR1 is GTSNPN and CDR2 is SVGIG (reference sequence). CDR3 region: CAWSGPGSGNTIYF. CDR3 nucleotides: TGTGCCTGGAGTGGGCCGGGGTCCGGAAACACCATATATTTT.

This CDR3 reads CATRTSGSTDTQYF. In DNA form, the CDR3 reads TGTGCCACGAGGACTAGCGGAAGCACAGATACGCAGTATTTT. The chain has TRBV10-3 and TRBJ2-3; the match to TRBD2 covers 10 bases. Germline V gene lookup returns CDR1 ENHRY and CDR2 SYGVKD. The CDR3 runs to 14 residues. The trim removed 10 bases at V and 0 bases at J, leaving 4 bases unmatched.

As DNA, the CDR3 is TGTGCCTGGAGTCCTAGGGACAGGGGGATGAACACTGAAGCTTTCTTT. Translating gives CAWSPRDRGMNTEAFF. This rearrangement joins TRBV30 to TRBJ1-1, with TRBD1 matching 11 bases. The V gene end was trimmed by 2 bases and the J gene end by 0 bases; junction bases not matched to a gene: 5. This CDR3 spans 16 amino acids. Germline lookup yields CDR1 GTSNPN and CDR2 SVGIG (reference sequence).

The rearrangement uses TRBV18 and TRBJ1-3; D remains unclear. CDR1 KGHSH and CDR2 LQKENI come from the germline V gene. The CDR3 is 18 amino acids. Between the trimmed V and J ends, which lost 4 bases and 0 bases, there was a span of 19 bases. The CDR3 nucleotides read TGTGCCAGCTCACTCGACTACACGTCGTACTCCTCTGGAAACACCATATATTTT. Protein product: CASSLDYTSYSSGNTIYF. The complete variable domain, with remaining parts taken from reference TRBV18 and TRBJ1-3, reads NAGVMQNPRHLVRRRGQEARLRCSPMKGHSHVYWYRQLPEEGLKFMVYLQKENIIDESGMPKERFSAEFPKEGPSILRIQQVVRGDSAAYFCASSLDYTSYSSGNTIYFGEGSWLTVV.

In nucleotides, the CDR3 is TGCGCCAGCAGCTTGTCGACAGCTAGTTCACCCCTCCACTTT. Encoded protein: CASSLSTASSPLHF. The chain has TRBV5-1 and TRBJ1-6, with TRBD1 as a possible D gene (5 bases). This CDR3 contains 14 residues. Trimming removed 1 base from V and 9 bases from J, with 11 bases in between. Germline CDR1 and CDR2: SGHRS and YFSETQ.

The chain combines TRBV7-2 with TRBJ2-1; 12 bases match TRBD2. With V trimmed by 1 base and J by 10 bases, 5 bases remained unmatched. The CDR3 has 15 amino acids. Germline V gives CDR1 SGHTA, CDR2 FQGNSA. CDR3 coding DNA: TGTGCCAGCAGCTTAGGACTAGCGGGGGCCCCAGAGCAGTTCTTC. Translated, it gives CASSLGLAGAPEQFF.